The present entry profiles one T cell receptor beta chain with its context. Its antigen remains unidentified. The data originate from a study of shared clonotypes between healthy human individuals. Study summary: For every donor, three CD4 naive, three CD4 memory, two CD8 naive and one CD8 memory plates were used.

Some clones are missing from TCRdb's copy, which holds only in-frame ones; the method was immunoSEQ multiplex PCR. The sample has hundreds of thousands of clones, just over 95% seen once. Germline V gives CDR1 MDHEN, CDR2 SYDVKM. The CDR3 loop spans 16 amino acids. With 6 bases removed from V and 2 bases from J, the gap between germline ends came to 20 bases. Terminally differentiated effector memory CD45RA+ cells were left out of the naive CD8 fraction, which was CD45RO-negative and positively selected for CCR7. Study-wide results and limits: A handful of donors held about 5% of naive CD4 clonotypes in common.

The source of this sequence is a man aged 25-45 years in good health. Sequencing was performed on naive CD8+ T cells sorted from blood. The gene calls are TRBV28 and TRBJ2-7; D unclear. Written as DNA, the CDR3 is TGTGCCAGCAGACCTCCGGGCCTCTATACCCCCTACGAGCAGTACTTC. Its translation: CASRPPGLYTPYEQYF.